Listed below are T cell receptor beta chains from one sample, sequenced in a study of T cells in Graves' hyperthyroidism and ophthalmopathy. TCRdb reprocessed the multiplex PCR reads via MiXCR and lists one record per CDR3 protein. The sample has a few hundred thousand distinct CDR3 sequences; less than 15% are singletons. Specimen: blood. Receptors originate from a middle-aged woman with Graves' hyperthyroidism that later progressed to Graves' ophthalmopathy. The conserved cysteine and the conserved F or W are not part of the CDR3 here. Each record gives: V gene, J gene, CDR3 protein.

v_call: TRBV12-3/TRBV12-4
j_call: TRBJ2-2
cdr3_aa: ASSQPPGLAGDRAGELF

v_call: TRBV18
j_call: TRBJ2-7
cdr3_aa: ASSPSLREQY

v_call: TRBV20-1
j_call: TRBJ2-7
cdr3_aa: SASILQGREQY

v_call: TRBV28
j_call: TRBJ2-1
cdr3_aa: ASSWQYNEQF

v_call: TRBV12-3/TRBV12-4
j_call: TRBJ1-2
cdr3_aa: ASSRNSGSYGYT

v_call: TRBV2
j_call: TRBJ2-7
cdr3_aa: ASSPYDSYEQY

v_call: TRBV28
j_call: TRBJ2-2
cdr3_aa: ASSKRTSGRVDGGELF

v_call: TRBV9
j_call: TRBJ2-5
cdr3_aa: ASSVGASGETQY

v_call: TRBV19
j_call: TRBJ1-5
cdr3_aa: ASSIGQGGGQPQH

v_call: TRBV12-3/TRBV12-4
j_call: TRBJ2-5
cdr3_aa: ASSSGFRGTQY

v_call: TRBV6-2/TRBV6-3
j_call: TRBJ1-1
cdr3_aa: ASSDWGPAEAF

v_call: TRBV12-5
j_call: TRBJ1-1
cdr3_aa: ASGLIIDRGLTKNTEAF

v_call: TRBV6-5
j_call: TRBJ2-2
cdr3_aa: ASSYGDPGGGGELF

v_call: TRBV4-1
j_call: TRBJ2-7
cdr3_aa: ASSQHTRSEQY

v_call: TRBV28
j_call: TRBJ2-5
cdr3_aa: ASRSGRAGQRETQH

v_call: TRBV6-1
j_call: TRBJ2-7
cdr3_aa: ASSEIGQSYEQY

v_call: TRBV27
j_call: TRBJ1-5
cdr3_aa: ASSTYSNQPQH

v_call: TRBV7-3
j_call: TRBJ2-3
cdr3_aa: ASSPTGAGTDTQY

v_call: TRBV3-1
j_call: TRBJ2-3
cdr3_aa: ASSLYLAGGPSGDTQY

v_call: TRBV28
j_call: TRBJ2-1
cdr3_aa: ASSLGLPANEQF

v_call: TRBV28
j_call: TRBJ2-3
cdr3_aa: ASSPSRWRDHSTDTQY

v_call: TRBV11-2
j_call: TRBJ2-7
cdr3_aa: ASSQESSYEQY

v_call: TRBV3-1
j_call: TRBJ2-3
cdr3_aa: ASSRLNTDTQY

v_call: TRBV12-3/TRBV12-4
j_call: TRBJ1-1
cdr3_aa: ASSLSGEAF

v_call: TRBV20-1
j_call: TRBJ2-1
cdr3_aa: SAVRQGAREEQF

v_call: TRBV5-1
j_call: TRBJ2-3
cdr3_aa: ASSLDLDPLTDTQY

v_call: TRBV4-1
j_call: TRBJ2-7
cdr3_aa: ASSQLAISYEQY

v_call: TRBV11-2
j_call: TRBJ1-4
cdr3_aa: ASSLAGVTNEKLF

v_call: TRBV11-1
j_call: TRBJ2-3
cdr3_aa: ASSPQGTSTDTQY

v_call: TRBV6-2/TRBV6-3
j_call: TRBJ2-1
cdr3_aa: ASSQKPDLIYNEQF

v_call: TRBV20-1
j_call: TRBJ2-7
cdr3_aa: SAGRTGLSYEQY

v_call: TRBV7-8
j_call: TRBJ2-3
cdr3_aa: ASSWEGNYTDTQY

v_call: TRBV5-8
j_call: TRBJ1-4
cdr3_aa: ASGPAIGQEKGTNEKLF

v_call: TRBV20-1
j_call: TRBJ2-1
cdr3_aa: SAEPATSVNNEQF

v_call: TRBV28
j_call: TRBJ2-1
cdr3_aa: ASNTQGFEQF

v_call: TRBV2
j_call: TRBJ1-1
cdr3_aa: AGTTVNTEAF

v_call: TRBV2
j_call: TRBJ2-1
cdr3_aa: ASTTRHNEQF

v_call: TRBV7-8
j_call: TRBJ1-5
cdr3_aa: ASSTMGVGSQPQH

v_call: TRBV20-1
j_call: TRBJ1-5
cdr3_aa: SARDDWLGSQH

v_call: TRBV27
j_call: TRBJ2-1
cdr3_aa: ASSLAGQGANEQF

v_call: TRBV10-3
j_call: TRBJ2-2
cdr3_aa: AISGRIDTGELF

v_call: TRBV20-1
j_call: TRBJ2-7
cdr3_aa: STVFRDRGREQY

v_call: TRBV12-3/TRBV12-4
j_call: TRBJ2-7
cdr3_aa: ASSLARGYEQY

v_call: TRBV6-1
j_call: TRBJ1-1
cdr3_aa: ASISGGRTEAF

v_call: TRBV20-1
j_call: TRBJ2-5
cdr3_aa: SARSQGKQETQY

v_call: TRBV5-1
j_call: TRBJ1-1
cdr3_aa: ASSFIPGQGEAF

v_call: TRBV6-1
j_call: TRBJ2-1
cdr3_aa: ASSLRLAGGNEQF

v_call: TRBV20-1
j_call: TRBJ2-1
cdr3_aa: SARYSHNEQF